This T cell receptor beta chain was obtained from a study of cytomegalovirus exposure and HLA in healthy donors. Study overall: Prior work identified 95 million to 120 million unique TCR beta sequences in around 170 million T cells.

The germline V gene has CDR1 LNHNV and CDR2 YYDKDF (reference sequence). CDR3 size: 14 residues. The J segment lost 6 bases and the V segment lost 0 bases, leaving 3 bases of the junction unmatched. Vbeta (60) and Jbeta (13) primers were used in the PCR. The protocol was immunoSEQ multiplex PCR, while the TCRdb copy is restricted to in-frame clones and leaves out a portion. The data hold 85,000 to 130,000 clones, with about 70% observed a single time. This clone was recorded once. The TCR originated in a boy aged 10-17 years in good health and CMV-seronegative. This chain uses TRBV15 with TRBJ2-7, with 9 nucleotides matching TRBD1. What was sequenced was PBMCs. The CDR3, as DNA: TGTGCCACCAGCAGAGATCACAGGGGGCGCGAGCAGTACTTC. It yields the protein CATSRDHRGREQYF.